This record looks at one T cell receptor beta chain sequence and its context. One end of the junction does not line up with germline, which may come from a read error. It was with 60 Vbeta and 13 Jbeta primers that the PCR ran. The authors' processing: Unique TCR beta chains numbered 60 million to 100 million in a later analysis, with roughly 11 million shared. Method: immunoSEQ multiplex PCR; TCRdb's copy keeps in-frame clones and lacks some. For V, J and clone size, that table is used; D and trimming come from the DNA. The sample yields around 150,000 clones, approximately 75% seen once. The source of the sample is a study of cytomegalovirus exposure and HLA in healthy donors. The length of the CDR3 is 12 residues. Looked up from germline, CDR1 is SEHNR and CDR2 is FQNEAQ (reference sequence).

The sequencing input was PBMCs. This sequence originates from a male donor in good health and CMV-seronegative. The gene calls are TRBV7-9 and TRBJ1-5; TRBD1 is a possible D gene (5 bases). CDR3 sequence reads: CSSSSGGQPQHF. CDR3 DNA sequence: TGTTCCAGCAGCTCCGGGGGTCAGCCCCAGCATTTT.